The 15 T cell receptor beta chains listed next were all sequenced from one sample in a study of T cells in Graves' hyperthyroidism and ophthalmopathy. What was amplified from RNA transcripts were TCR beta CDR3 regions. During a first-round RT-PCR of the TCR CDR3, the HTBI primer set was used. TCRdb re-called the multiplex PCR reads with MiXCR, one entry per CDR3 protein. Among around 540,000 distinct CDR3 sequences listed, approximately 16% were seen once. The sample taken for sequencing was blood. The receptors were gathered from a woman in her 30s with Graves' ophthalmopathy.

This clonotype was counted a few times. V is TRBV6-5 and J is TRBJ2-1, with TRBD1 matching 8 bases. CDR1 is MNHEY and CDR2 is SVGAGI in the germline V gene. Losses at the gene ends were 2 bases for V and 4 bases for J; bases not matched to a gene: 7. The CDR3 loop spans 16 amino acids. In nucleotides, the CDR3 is TGTGCCAGCAGTTACGATCAGGGGGCTTTGTACAATGAGCAGTTCTTC. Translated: CASSYDQGALYNEQFF.

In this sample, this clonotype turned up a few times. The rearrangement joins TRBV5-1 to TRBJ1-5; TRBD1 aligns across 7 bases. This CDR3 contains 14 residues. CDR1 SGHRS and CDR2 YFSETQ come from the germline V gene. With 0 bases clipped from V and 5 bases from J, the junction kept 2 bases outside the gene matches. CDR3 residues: CASSLGDRDQPQHF. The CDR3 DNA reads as TGCGCCAGCAGCTTGGGTGACAGGGATCAGCCCCAGCATTTT.

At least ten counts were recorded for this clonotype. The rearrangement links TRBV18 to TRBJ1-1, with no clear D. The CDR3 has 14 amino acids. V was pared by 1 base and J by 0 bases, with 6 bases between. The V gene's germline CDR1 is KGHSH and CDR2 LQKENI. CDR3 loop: CASSPRHLNTEAFF. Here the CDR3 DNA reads TGTGCCAGCTCACCACGACATCTGAACACTGAAGCTTTCTTT.

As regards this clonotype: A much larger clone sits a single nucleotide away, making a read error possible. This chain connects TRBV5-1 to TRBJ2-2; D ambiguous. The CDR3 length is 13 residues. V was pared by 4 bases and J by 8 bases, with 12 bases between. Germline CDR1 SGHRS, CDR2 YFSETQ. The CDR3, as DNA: TGCGCCAGCAGCCTTGCCCTGGCTGGGGAGCTGTTTTTT. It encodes CASSLALAGELFF.

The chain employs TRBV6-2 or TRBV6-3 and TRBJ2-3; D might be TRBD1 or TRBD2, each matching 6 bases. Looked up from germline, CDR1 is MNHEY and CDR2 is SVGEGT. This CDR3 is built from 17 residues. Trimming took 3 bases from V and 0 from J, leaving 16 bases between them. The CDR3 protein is CASSYPPTGASTDTQYF. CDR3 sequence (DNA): TGTGCCAGCAGTTATCCCCCGACGGGGGCAAGCACAGATACGCAGTATTTT.

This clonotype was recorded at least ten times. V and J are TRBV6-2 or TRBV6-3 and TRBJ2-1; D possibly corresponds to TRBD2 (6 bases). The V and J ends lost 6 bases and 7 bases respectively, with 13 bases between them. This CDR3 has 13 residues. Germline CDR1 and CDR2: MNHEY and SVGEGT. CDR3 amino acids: CASRPGVLNEQFF. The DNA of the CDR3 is TGTGCCAGCAGACCGGGAGTTTTGAATGAGCAGTTCTTC.

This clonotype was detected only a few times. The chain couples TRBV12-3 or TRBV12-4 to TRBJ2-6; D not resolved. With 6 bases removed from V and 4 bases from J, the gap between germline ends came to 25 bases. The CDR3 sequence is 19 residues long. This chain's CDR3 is CASSPPWAVLSMGANVLTF. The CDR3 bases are TGTGCCAGCAGCCCTCCCTGGGCTGTACTCTCTATGGGGGCCAACGTCCTGACTTTC.

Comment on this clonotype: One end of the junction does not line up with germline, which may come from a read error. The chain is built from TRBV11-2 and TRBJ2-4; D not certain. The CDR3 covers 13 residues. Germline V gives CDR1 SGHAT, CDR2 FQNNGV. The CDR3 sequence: CTSSLIGKNIQHF. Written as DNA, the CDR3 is TGTACCAGCAGCTTGATCGGCAAAAACATTCAGCACTTC.

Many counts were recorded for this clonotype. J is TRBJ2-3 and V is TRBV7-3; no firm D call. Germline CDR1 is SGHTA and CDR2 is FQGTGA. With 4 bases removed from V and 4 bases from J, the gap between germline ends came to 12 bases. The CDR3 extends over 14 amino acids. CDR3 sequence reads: CASSSVGVADTQYF. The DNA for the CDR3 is TGTGCCAGCAGCTCGGTAGGCGTCGCAGATACGCAGTATTTT.

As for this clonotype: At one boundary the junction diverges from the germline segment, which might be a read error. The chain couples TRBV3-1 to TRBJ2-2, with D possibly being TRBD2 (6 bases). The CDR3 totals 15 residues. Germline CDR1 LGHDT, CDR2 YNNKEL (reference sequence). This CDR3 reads CASSQQGLSTRELFF. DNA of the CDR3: TGTGCCAGCAGCCAGCAGGGACTGAGCACCAGGGAGCTGTTTTTT.

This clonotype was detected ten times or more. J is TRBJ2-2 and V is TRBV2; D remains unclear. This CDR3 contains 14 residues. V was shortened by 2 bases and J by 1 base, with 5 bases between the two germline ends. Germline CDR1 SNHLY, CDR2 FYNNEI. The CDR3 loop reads CASSEKLNTGELFF. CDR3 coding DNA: TGTGCCAGCAGTGAAAAGCTGAACACCGGGGAGCTGTTTTTT.

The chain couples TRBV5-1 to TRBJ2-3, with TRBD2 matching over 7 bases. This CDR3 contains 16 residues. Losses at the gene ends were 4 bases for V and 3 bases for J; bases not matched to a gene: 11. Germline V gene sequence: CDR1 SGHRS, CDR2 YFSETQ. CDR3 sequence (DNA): TGCGCCAGCAGCGAGGCGGCTAGCGGACGGACAGATACGCAGTATTTT. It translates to CASSEAASGRTDTQYF.

CDR3 in DNA: TGTGCCAGCAGCCAAGGGGGGGGGGACGCTTTCTTT. Translated: CASSQGGGDAFF. The chain employs TRBV4-2 and TRBJ1-1; maybe TRBD1 (5 bases). The CDR3 extends over 12 amino acids. Germline lookup yields CDR1 LGHNA and CDR2 YNFKEQ. V lost 1 base and J 11 bases, leaving 11 bases between the germline ends.

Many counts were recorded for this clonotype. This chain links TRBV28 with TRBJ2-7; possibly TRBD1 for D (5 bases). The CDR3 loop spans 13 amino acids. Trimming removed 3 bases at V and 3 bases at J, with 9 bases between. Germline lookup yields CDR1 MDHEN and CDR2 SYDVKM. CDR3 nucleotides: TGTGCCAGCAGTTTCTCAGGGCTCTACGAGCAGTACTTC. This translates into CASSFSGLYEQYF. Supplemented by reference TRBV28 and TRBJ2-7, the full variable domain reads DVKVTQSSRYLVKRTGEKVFLECVQDMDHENMFWYRQDPGLGLRLIYFSYDVKMKEKGDIPEGYSVSREKKERFSLILESASTNQTSMYLCASSFSGLYEQYFGPGTRLTVT.

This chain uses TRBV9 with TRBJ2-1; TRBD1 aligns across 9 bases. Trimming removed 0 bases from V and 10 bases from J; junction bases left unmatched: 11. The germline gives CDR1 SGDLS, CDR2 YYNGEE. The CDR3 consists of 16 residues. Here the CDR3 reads CASSVDSAQGAQEQFF. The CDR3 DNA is TGTGCCAGCAGCGTAGATAGTGCACAGGGGGCACAAGAGCAGTTCTTC.